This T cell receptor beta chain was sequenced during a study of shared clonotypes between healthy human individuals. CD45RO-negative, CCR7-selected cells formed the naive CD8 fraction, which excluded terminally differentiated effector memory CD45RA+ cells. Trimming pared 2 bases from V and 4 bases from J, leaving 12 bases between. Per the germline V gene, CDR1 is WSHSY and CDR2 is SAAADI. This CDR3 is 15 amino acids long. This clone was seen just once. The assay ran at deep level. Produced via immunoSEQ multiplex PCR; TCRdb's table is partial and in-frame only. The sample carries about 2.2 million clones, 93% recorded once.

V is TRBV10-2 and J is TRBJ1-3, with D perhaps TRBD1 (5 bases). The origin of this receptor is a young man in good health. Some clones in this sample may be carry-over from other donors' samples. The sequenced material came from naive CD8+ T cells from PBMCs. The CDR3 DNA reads TGCGCCAGCAGTGAGCGCAGGGAAGCCGGAAACACCATATATTTT. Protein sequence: CASSERREAGNTIYF.